Listed here is a single T cell receptor (beta chain). Its antigen is not known. This entry belongs to a study of OX40 agonist ivuxolimab in advanced cancers. Across the study: The patients got ivuxolimab, which is an agonistic anti-OX40 (CD134) antibody. Hepatocellular carcinoma, melanoma, renal cell or head and neck cancer affected the dose-escalation patients.

Study-wide results and caveats: The study observed clonal expansion of CD4+ and CD8+ blood T cells by week 6 at 0.1 to 3.0 mg/kg.

The timepoints at which blood was sampled were baseline, cycle 4 day 1, and cycle 7 day 1. Sequenced by immunoSEQ multiplex PCR; TCRdb stores in-frame clones only, minus some. The profile shows some 60,000 clones, about 89% of them singletons. The specimen was CD4+ or CD8+ T cells sorted from blood, collected in a trial of the OX40 agonist ivuxolimab. The clonotype was recovered from an adult with an advanced solid tumor such as melanoma, head and neck, liver or kidney cancer.

CDR3 loop: CASSLRTGTTTEAFF. The CDR3 region has the DNA TGCGCCAGCAGCCTTAGGACAGGGACTACTACTGAAGCTTTCTTT. The chain uses TRBV5-1 and TRBJ1-1; TRBD1 agrees at 8 bases. The junction had 10 bases not matched to a gene; V was cut back by 4 bases and J by 5 bases. This CDR3 has 15 residues. Germline assignment: CDR1 SGHRS and CDR2 YFSETQ. Full variable domain (outside the CDR3, taken from reference TRBV5-1 and TRBJ1-1): KAGVTQTPRYLIKTRGQQVTLSCSPISGHRSVSWYQQTPGQGLQFLFEYFSETQRNKGNFPGRFSGRQFSNSRSEMNVSTLELGDSALYLCASSLRTGTTTEAFFGQGTRLTVV.